The 14 T cell receptor beta chains below were found in one sample sequenced in a study of cytomegalovirus exposure and HLA in healthy donors. The PCR contained 60 Vbeta and 13 Jbeta primers. Clones were read by immunoSEQ multiplex PCR, and TCRdb kept only the in-frame ones, dropping some. The sample includes about 160,000 clones, roughly 80% seen only once; the top ten take approximately 2.4%. The sample consisted of PBMCs. The receptors originated from a male donor in good health and CMV-seronegative.

The chain uses TRBV6-1 and TRBJ2-5, with D perhaps TRBD1 (6 bases). V dropped 5 bases and J dropped 1 base, with 14 bases sitting between them. The CDR3 loop spans 15 amino acids. Germline values: CDR1 MNHNS, CDR2 SASEGT. The CDR3 DNA sequence: TGTGCCAGCAGTATCCGGGACACTCGCCAAGAGACCCAGTACTTC. Translated: CASSIRDTRQETQYF.

The chain employs TRBV27 and TRBJ2-1; no reliable D call. V lost 2 bases and J lost 7, with 9 bases in between. Germline CDR1 and CDR2: MNHEY and SMNVEV (reference sequence). The CDR3 consists of 13 residues. The CDR3 here is CASSLRPPNEQFF. The CDR3 region has the DNA TGTGCCAGCAGTTTACGTCCCCCTAATGAGCAGTTCTTC.

The J gene is TRBJ2-2, the V gene TRBV29-1, with D perhaps matching TRBD1 (6 bases). Trimming removed 4 bases from V and 3 bases from J, with 15 bases in between. This CDR3 region has 15 residues. CDR1 and CDR2 from the germline V gene are SQVTM and ANQGSEA. The CDR3 nucleotides read TGCAGCGTTGCTGGGGGCGCGGTCGACACCGGGGAGCTGTTTTTT. Its protein is CSVAGGAVDTGELFF.

The chain links TRBV19 to TRBJ2-3, with D uncertain. The CDR3 consists of 14 residues. V lost 3 bases to trimming and J lost 1 base, with 8 bases between them. CDR1 LNHDA and CDR2 SQIVND come from the germline V gene (reference sequence). This CDR3 is CASSIGSGTDTQYF. In DNA, the CDR3 is TGTGCCAGTAGTATCGGTTCTGGCACAGATACGCAGTATTTT.

This chain joins TRBV5-1 and TRBJ1-1; 8 positions match TRBD1. Germline assignment: CDR1 SGHRS and CDR2 YFSETQ. With 0 bases clipped from V and 4 bases from J, the junction kept 5 bases outside the gene matches. There are 15 residues in the CDR3. The chain's CDR3 is CASSLGGQEVTEAFF. The CDR3 nucleotides read TGCGCCAGCAGCTTGGGGGGACAGGAAGTCACTGAAGCTTTCTTT.

The V call is TRBV4-3, the J call TRBJ2-2; 7 nucleotides match TRBD2. The CDR3 is made up of 19 amino acids. Germline V gene sequence: CDR1 LGHNA, CDR2 YSLEER. With V trimmed by 1 base and J by 4 bases, 15 bases remained unmatched. This CDR3 reads CASSQVLPTSPSPTGELFF. The DNA for the CDR3 is TGCGCCAGCAGCCAAGTTTTGCCGACTAGCCCGTCCCCCACCGGGGAGCTGTTTTTT.

This chain uses TRBV2 with TRBJ2-1; D ambiguous. With 7 bases removed from V and 7 bases from J, the gap between germline ends came to 11 bases. Germline V gives CDR1 SNHLY, CDR2 FYNNEI. The CDR3 totals 12 residues. Here the CDR3 reads CASTSLRNEQFF. The CDR3 DNA reads TGTGCCAGCACCTCCCTGCGGAATGAGCAGTTCTTC.

The rearrangement joins TRBV27 to TRBJ2-7; tentatively, D is TRBD2 (7 bases). The length of the CDR3 is 13 residues. Trimming removed 5 bases from V and 5 bases from J, with 13 bases in between. CDR1 is MNHEY and CDR2 is SMNVEV in the germline V gene (reference sequence). The chain's CDR3 is CASSVGGANEQYF. CDR3 nucleotide sequence: TGTGCCAGCAGTGTAGGGGGGGCTAACGAGCAGTACTTC.

This clone was seen a few times. The chain combines TRBV4-3 with TRBJ1-2; tentatively, D is TRBD1 (6 bases). Trimming stripped 0 bases from V and 2 bases from J, with 10 bases between. Germline-derived CDR1 and CDR2 are LGHNA and YSLEER. The CDR3 sequence is 15 residues long. The chain's CDR3 is CASSQEPQGNYGYTF. CDR3 DNA: TGCGCCAGCAGCCAAGAACCACAGGGCAACTATGGCTACACCTTC.

V and J are TRBV15 and TRBJ2-7; no clear D gene. With 3 bases removed from V and 4 bases from J, the gap between germline ends came to 10 bases. Germline CDR1 reads LNHNV; CDR2 reads YYDKDF (reference sequence). CDR3 length: 13 amino acids. The chain's CDR3 is CATSSDSIYEQYF. The CDR3 nucleotides read TGTGCCACCAGCAGCGACTCGATATACGAGCAGTACTTC.

The chain links TRBV5-4 to TRBJ1-2, with TRBD1 matching over 9 bases. Germline loops: CDR1 SGHNT, CDR2 YYREEE (reference sequence). Trimming cost V 2 bases and J 7 bases; bases outside gene matches: 9. The CDR3 has 15 amino acids. CDR3 nucleotide sequence: TGTGCCAGCAGCTTCTCCGGGACAGGGAGTGTTGGCTACACCTTC. Protein product: CASSFSGTGSVGYTF.

The CDR3 DNA reads TGCGCCAGCAGCTTGGGCCTTGAGACTAGGGGCAGCTCCTACGAGCAGTACTTC. Protein: CASSLGLETRGSSYEQYF. V gene TRBV5-1 combines with J gene TRBJ2-7, with TRBD2 as a possible D gene (6 bases). V gave up 0 bases and J gave up 0 bases, with 19 bases separating them. The CDR3 loop spans 18 amino acids. CDR1 is SGHRS and CDR2 is YFSETQ in the germline V gene.

Note on this clone: At one end the junction does not follow the germline gene, possibly because of a read error. The CDR3 nucleotides are TGTGCCAGCAGTTACTCGACGGGACAGGGAGGTGGTTACTTC. This translates into CASSYSTGQGGGYF. The chain carries TRBV6-6 and TRBJ1-2; 9 bases match TRBD1. There are 14 residues in the CDR3. Germline V gene sequence: CDR1 MNHNY, CDR2 SVGAGI (reference sequence).

This clone was detected only once. V gene TRBV28 combines with J gene TRBJ1-1; no reliable D call. Deletions cut 5 bases from V and 1 base from J, with 5 bases between. CDR3 size: 12 residues. Germline-derived CDR1 and CDR2 are MDHEN and SYDVKM. The CDR3 reads CASSRQNTEAFF. The DNA for the CDR3 is TGTGCCAGCAGTCGACAGAACACTGAAGCTTTCTTT.